Listed below are T cell receptor beta chains from one sample, sequenced in a study of OX40 agonist ivuxolimab in advanced cancers. Repertoires were generated with immunoSEQ multiplex PCR, while TCRdb's copy carries only in-frame clones and drops some. The table lists some 35,000 clones, around four fifths of them singletons. The specimen comprised CD4+ or CD8+ T cells sorted from blood, sampled in a trial of the OX40 agonist ivuxolimab. These TCRs come from an adult with an advanced solid tumor such as melanoma, head and neck, liver or kidney cancer. Both conserved end residues are part of each CDR3. A D gene is named only where the DNA matches it firmly. Size is stated for part of the rows, as once, few or many counts, or as a class when the clone is expanded.

abundance: once
j_gene: TRBJ1-5
v_gene: TRBV18
d_gene: .
CDR3aa: CASSPNGWGQPQHF
CDR3nt: TGTGCCAGCTCACCGAATGGTTGGGGTCAGCCCCAGCATTTT

abundance: once
j_gene: TRBJ2-1
v_gene: TRBV5-8
d_gene: .
CDR3aa: CASSQLSSYNEQFF
CDR3nt: TGTGCCAGCAGTCAGCTAAGCTCCTACAATGAGCAGTTCTTC

abundance: .
j_gene: TRBJ2-7
v_gene: TRBV5-4
d_gene: TRBD1
CDR3aa: CASRTGTGYGEQYF
CDR3nt: TGTGCCAGCAGAACCGGGACAGGGTATGGCGAGCAGTACTTC

abundance: .
j_gene: TRBJ2-7
v_gene: TRBV7-2
d_gene: TRBD2
CDR3aa: CASSSSKRLRTSAIDEQYF
CDR3nt: TGTGCCAGCAGTTCGAGCAAGAGGCTCCGGACTAGCGCGATAGACGAGCAGTACTTC

abundance: .
j_gene: TRBJ1-3
v_gene: TRBV29-1
d_gene: TRBD1
CDR3aa: CSVEGNTDRVGSGNTIYF
CDR3nt: TGCAGCGTTGAAGGGAATACGGACAGGGTCGGCTCTGGAAACACCATATATTTT

abundance: .
j_gene: TRBJ2-7
v_gene: TRBV5-4
d_gene: .
CDR3aa: CASSSAGRTYEQYF
CDR3nt: TGTGCCAGCAGCTCTGCGGGGCGGACCTACGAGCAGTACTTC

abundance: once
j_gene: TRBJ2-3
v_gene: TRBV14
d_gene: .
CDR3aa: CASSQASWQGAAGGTDTQYF
CDR3nt: TGTGCCAGCAGCCAAGCATCGTGGCAGGGGGCAGCGGGAGGCACAGATACGCAGTATTTT

abundance: .
j_gene: TRBJ1-2
v_gene: TRBV19
d_gene: TRBD1
CDR3aa: CATRTGENGYTF
CDR3nt: TGTGCCACCCGGACAGGGGAAAATGGCTACACCTTC

abundance: once
j_gene: TRBJ1-4
v_gene: TRBV27
d_gene: TRBD1
CDR3aa: CASSLWTGGPNEKLFF
CDR3nt: TGTGCCAGCAGTTTATGGACAGGGGGGCCTAATGAAAAACTGTTTTTT

abundance: .
j_gene: TRBJ2-7
v_gene: TRBV2
d_gene: TRBD1
CDR3aa: CASTGQTRGADEQYF
CDR3nt: TGTGCCAGCACGGGACAGACAAGAGGCGCCGACGAGCAGTACTTC

abundance: few
j_gene: TRBJ2-3
v_gene: TRBV7-3
d_gene: TRBD2
CDR3aa: CASSPGAGGDTQYF
CDR3nt: TGTGCCAGCAGCCCAGGGGCGGGAGGAGATACGCAGTATTTT

abundance: .
j_gene: TRBJ2-3
v_gene: TRBV15
d_gene: .
CDR3aa: CATSRSSSLSTDTQYF
CDR3nt: TGTGCCACCAGCAGATCCTCTAGCCTCAGCACAGATACGCAGTATTTT

abundance: .
j_gene: TRBJ2-5
v_gene: TRBV15
d_gene: .
CDR3aa: CATSRGGRGLLQETQYF
CDR3nt: TGTGCCACCAGCAGAGGGGGCCGAGGGCTACTCCAAGAGACCCAGTACTTC

abundance: .
j_gene: TRBJ1-1
v_gene: TRBV12-2
d_gene: .
CDR3aa: CASRLAGAGRENTEAFF
CDR3nt: TGTGCAAGTCGCTTAGCGGGGGCAGGGAGAGAGAACACTGAAGCTTTCTTT

abundance: .
j_gene: TRBJ1-5
v_gene: TRBV19
d_gene: .
CDR3aa: CASSIGGNQPQHF
CDR3nt: TGTGCCAGTAGTATAGGGGGGAATCAGCCCCAGCATTTT

abundance: .
j_gene: TRBJ1-6
v_gene: TRBV2
d_gene: .
CDR3aa: CASSESDNSPLHF
CDR3nt: TGTGCCAGCAGTGAGTCAGATAATTCACCCCTCCACTTT

abundance: few
j_gene: TRBJ2-7
v_gene: TRBV19
d_gene: .
CDR3aa: CASSIAGGGSYEQYF
CDR3nt: TGTGCCAGTAGTATAGCAGGTGGAGGCTCCTACGAGCAGTACTTC

abundance: .
j_gene: TRBJ1-2
v_gene: TRBV27
d_gene: .
CDR3aa: CASRYKQEPNYGYTF
CDR3nt: TGTGCCAGCAGGTACAAACAGGAGCCTAACTATGGCTACACCTTC

abundance: .
j_gene: TRBJ2-1
v_gene: TRBV5-4
d_gene: .
CDR3aa: CASSLAGYEQFF
CDR3nt: TGTGCCAGCAGCTTGGCCGGGTATGAGCAGTTCTTC

abundance: .
j_gene: TRBJ2-7
v_gene: TRBV7-8
d_gene: TRBD2
CDR3aa: CASSPQAGGPYEQYF
CDR3nt: TGTGCCAGCAGTCCCCAAGCGGGAGGGCCCTACGAGCAGTACTTC

abundance: .
j_gene: TRBJ2-5
v_gene: TRBV28
d_gene: TRBD2
CDR3aa: CASSYTGGGTETQYF
CDR3nt: TGTGCCAGCAGTTACACCGGGGGGGGAACAGAGACCCAGTACTTC

abundance: .
j_gene: TRBJ2-2
v_gene: TRBV5-1
d_gene: .
CDR3aa: CASSLVAGELGTGELFF
CDR3nt: TGCGCCAGCAGCTTGGTTGCAGGCGAGTTGGGCACCGGGGAGCTGTTTTTT

abundance: .
j_gene: TRBJ2-7
v_gene: TRBV4-1
d_gene: .
CDR3aa: CASSQEGRRSYEQYF
CDR3nt: TGCGCCAGCAGCCAAGAAGGACGGAGGTCCTACGAGCAGTACTTC

abundance: few
j_gene: TRBJ2-2
v_gene: TRBV6-5
d_gene: .
CDR3aa: CASSYAGELFF
CDR3nt: TGTGCCAGCAGTTACGCCGGGGAGCTGTTTTTT

abundance: few
j_gene: TRBJ1-6
v_gene: TRBV7-9
d_gene: .
CDR3aa: CASSLASGRGSPLHF
CDR3nt: TGTGCCAGCAGCTTAGCGTCTGGCCGTGGCTCACCCCTCCACTTT

abundance: .
j_gene: TRBJ1-2
v_gene: TRBV4-3
d_gene: .
CDR3aa: CASSPRTGPGYTF
CDR3nt: TGCGCCAGCAGCCCGCGGACCGGCCCTGGCTACACCTTC

abundance: .
j_gene: TRBJ1-1
v_gene: TRBV7-9
d_gene: .
CDR3aa: CASSLDPTEAFF
CDR3nt: TGTGCCAGCAGCCTAGACCCCACTGAAGCTTTCTTT

abundance: .
j_gene: TRBJ2-5
v_gene: TRBV5-1
d_gene: TRBD2
CDR3aa: CASSFSGSETQYF
CDR3nt: TGCGCCAGCAGCTTTAGCGGGAGTGAGACCCAGTACTTC

abundance: .
j_gene: TRBJ2-3
v_gene: TRBV2
d_gene: .
CDR3aa: CASSRLIRGDTQYF
CDR3nt: TGTGCCAGCAGTCGACTGATCCGGGGAGATACGCAGTATTTT

abundance: .
j_gene: TRBJ1-6
v_gene: TRBV6-5
d_gene: .
CDR3aa: CASSYGRGGNSPLHF
CDR3nt: TGTGCCAGCAGTTACGGAAGGGGAGGTAATTCACCCCTCCACTTT

abundance: few
j_gene: TRBJ2-3
v_gene: TRBV6-1
d_gene: TRBD1
CDR3aa: CASRPDRGNADTQYF
CDR3nt: TGTGCCAGCAGGCCTGACAGGGGGAATGCAGATACGCAGTATTTT

abundance: .
j_gene: TRBJ2-3
v_gene: TRBV11-2
d_gene: .
CDR3aa: CASSSLTTSGTDTQYF
CDR3nt: TGTGCCAGCAGCTCCCTGACTACCTCGGGGACAGATACGCAGTATTTT

abundance: .
j_gene: TRBJ2-3
v_gene: TRBV28
d_gene: TRBD2
CDR3aa: CASGQSGRSTDTQYF
CDR3nt: TGTGCCAGCGGCCAGAGCGGGAGAAGTACAGATACGCAGTATTTT

abundance: .
j_gene: TRBJ2-1
v_gene: TRBV19
d_gene: .
CDR3aa: CASSIRVHYNEQFF
CDR3nt: TGTGCCAGTAGTATAAGGGTCCACTACAATGAGCAGTTCTTC